Listed below are T cell receptor beta chains from one sample, sequenced in a study of shared clonotypes between healthy human individuals. Sequenced by immunoSEQ multiplex PCR; TCRdb stores in-frame clones only, minus some. Here the sample spans fewer than 600,000 clones, around three quarters being singletons. Sequenced material: PBMCs. The receptors were sampled from a woman between 35 and 50 years old in good health. Some clones in this sample may be carry-over from other donors' samples. Each CDR3 is given without its conserved first and last residue. The order of the fields is V gene, J gene, CDR3 protein.

>TRBV19|TRBJ1-1
ASSAGTGGANTEAF
>TRBV5-1|TRBJ2-7
ASSFSRDLPRGEQY
>TRBV7-6|TRBJ2-3
ASSLDVGDTQY
>TRBV29-1|TRBJ2-7
SGVWAYEQY
>TRBV29-1|TRBJ2-1
SVVRGPTYNEQF
>TRBV27|TRBJ2-1
ASSLLALGNEQF
>TRBV19|TRBJ2-7
ASSVRQDYEQY
>TRBV30|TRBJ2-5
AWSDGGGVETQY
>TRBV7-2|TRBJ2-3
ASSLGPGSDTQY
>TRBV27|TRBJ2-3
ASSFTLAGGGDTQY
>TRBV14|TRBJ2-5
ASSPFDGAPQY
>TRBV30|TRBJ2-1
AWTWVGGNEQF
>TRBV4-1|TRBJ2-3
ASSQEGLSSTDTQY
>TRBV5-1|TRBJ2-7
ASSGGGASSYEQY
>TRBV5-4|TRBJ2-5
ASSRETGATQY
>TRBV4-2|TRBJ2-7
ASSQKLGLAGLYEQY
>TRBV7-2|TRBJ2-3
ASSLVRASGTSTDTQY
>TRBV12-5|TRBJ2-2
ASGLGDTGELF
>TRBV7-9|TRBJ2-7
ASSLGFNPYEQY
>TRBV30|TRBJ1-2
AWSVLVPYGYT
>TRBV10-3|TRBJ2-5
AIRLGLAEETQY
>TRBV28|TRBJ2-7
ASTRPYYEQY
>TRBV2|TRBJ2-1
ASGSGSAYNEQF
>TRBV5-1|TRBJ1-5
ASSLDGSEPQH
>TRBV19|TRBJ1-2
ASSPRDSNYGYT
>TRBV4-1|TRBJ1-1
ASSPPEGRTNTEAF